This TCR beta chain came from a study of vaccination effects on CD4 cells after COVID-19. The ends lost 2 bases at V and 8 bases at J; junction bases unmatched: 5. The CDR3 runs to 15 residues. The germline V gene encodes CDR1 SGHDT and CDR2 YYEEEE. Sequencing used immunoSEQ multiplex PCR; TCRdb keeps in-frame clones, though not all of them. The repertoire has about 73,000 clones, roughly 74% of them found once; the top ten carry around 3.2%. Expansion of antigen-specific CD4+ T cells with viral peptide pools was carried out by the ViraFEST assay before sequencing. CD4+ T cell isolation took place after about nine days of culture. Each vaccine recipient was nucleocapsid antibody negative and had no prior SARS-CoV-2 infection. As for this clone: Its antigen is currently unknown.

This receptor was obtained from a human donor who received a COVID-19 vaccine. This chain joins TRBV5-6 and TRBJ1-6; 9 nucleotides line up with TRBD1. The source material was CD4+ T cells from PBMCs cultured with HCoV-NL63 spike peptides, sampled before COVID-19 vaccination. The CDR3 here is CASSFLGQGDSPLHF. DNA of the CDR3: TGTGCCAGCAGCTTTTTGGGACAGGGCGATTCACCCCTCCACTTT.